These 8 T cell receptor beta chains originate from one sample sequenced in a study of T cells after yellow fever vaccination. TCRdb re-called the 5' RACE reads through MiXCR, storing one row per CDR3 protein. The sample consists of 300,000 to 400,000 distinct CDR3 sequences, roughly 8.3% of them appearing once. The material sequenced was PBMCs, taken about 41 days after the first yellow fever vaccination. These receptors were obtained from a man younger than 35 who received the YFV17D yellow fever vaccine.

This clonotype has just a few counts. This chain joins TRBV7-2 and TRBJ2-5; D possibly corresponds to TRBD2 (5 bases). This CDR3 comprises 15 residues. Germline CDR1 SGHTA, CDR2 FQGNSA. V lost 2 bases and J lost 5, with 15 bases in between. In nucleotides, the CDR3 is TGTGCCAGCAGCTTATCGTCGGGGTACGGTGAGACCCAGTACTTC. Protein product: CASSLSSGYGETQYF.

The chain recombines TRBV5-1 with TRBJ2-1; D call uncertain. The CDR3 sequence is 11 residues long. V was trimmed by 2 bases and J by 7 bases, leaving 4 bases between them. CDR1 is SGHRS, CDR2 YFSETQ, per germline. CDR3 DNA sequence: TGCGCCAGCAGCTTAGCTAATGAGCAGTTCTTC. It is translated as CASSLANEQFF.

The rearrangement uses TRBV9 and TRBJ2-5; TRBD2 aligns across 13 bases. Germline CDR1 is SGDLS and CDR2 is YYNGEE. The CDR3 is 16 amino acids. V lost 4 bases and J lost 5; bases outside the gene matches: 8. The CDR3 DNA reads as TGTGCCAGCAGCATGACTAGCGGGGGGTGGCATGAGACCCAGTACTTC. Its protein is CASSMTSGGWHETQYF.

This chain connects TRBV27 to TRBJ1-6; no clear D gene. CDR3 size: 15 residues. The V and J ends lost 0 bases and 6 bases respectively, with 9 bases between them. The germline V gene has CDR1 MNHEY and CDR2 SMNVEV (reference sequence). CDR3 region: CASSLSGSGNSPLHF. The DNA for the CDR3 is TGTGCCAGCAGTTTATCCGGGTCAGGTAATTCACCCCTCCACTTT.

This clonotype was detected only a few times. The rearrangement links TRBV12-3 or TRBV12-4 to TRBJ2-1; the D gene is possibly TRBD2 (6 bases). Between the trimmed V and J ends, which lost 5 bases and 10 bases, there was a span of 12 bases. This CDR3 comprises 12 residues. CDR3: CASSPGTDEQFF. For the CDR3, the DNA is TGTGCCAGCAGTCCCGGGACTGACGAGCAGTTCTTC.

This clonotype appeared a few times. The CDR3 spells CSARDRGRDEQYV. DNA of the CDR3: TGCAGTGCACGGGACAGGGGGAGAGACGAGCAGTACGTC. The chain links TRBV20-1 to TRBJ2-7, with 11 bases aligning to TRBD1. Germline loops: CDR1 DFQATT, CDR2 SNEGSKA (reference sequence). This CDR3 contains 13 residues. With V trimmed by 6 bases and J by 5 bases, 6 bases remained unmatched.

This clonotype has a handful of counts. V usage is TRBV11-2 and J usage is TRBJ2-1; TRBD2 matches at 11 bases. Looked up from germline, CDR1 is SGHAT and CDR2 is FQNNGV. The CDR3 runs to 15 residues. Trimming removed 5 bases from V and 9 bases from J; junction bases left unmatched: 9. CDR3 nucleotide sequence: TGTGCCAGCAGCCGGCTAGCGGGGGGCGGTACTGAGCAGTTCTTC. Translated: CASSRLAGGGTEQFF.

This clonotype has just a few counts. This chain connects TRBV12-3 or TRBV12-4 to TRBJ2-2, with D unresolved. V was cut by 7 bases and J by 0 bases, with 6 bases left in between. CDR3 size: 13 residues. CDR3: CASMAPNTGELFF. CDR3 coding DNA: TGTGCCAGCATGGCCCCGAACACCGGGGAGCTGTTTTTT.